This record concerns one TCR beta chain sequence. The data are from a study of blood T cell repertoires in COVID-19. The wider study: Whether acute or convalescent, the COVID-19 samples came from the United States, Italy and Spain. T cells, B-cell-depleted T cells, or PBMCs provided the cDNA or gDNA that served as material.

Those enrolled in Seattle joined during active infection and were followed longitudinally afterward. How the authors handled the data: Estimates of nucleated cell counts were drawn from the amplification of reference gene primers. Sequencing was performed with immunoSEQ multiplex PCR; in TCRdb, only in-frame clones are kept and a portion is missing. V, J and clone size are taken as reported in that table, and D and trimming were inferred from the DNA itself. The data show 150,000 to 200,000 clones, more than 75% seen once. The V and J ends lost 0 bases and 7 bases, in that order; junction bases with no gene match: 8. The germline gives CDR1 LGHNA, CDR2 YNFKEQ. This CDR3 has 15 residues.

The sequenced material came from peripheral blood. V and J are TRBV4-2 and TRBJ1-2; the match to TRBD1 covers 7 bases. The origin of this receptor is a woman between 45 and 65 years old with COVID-19, enrolled during active disease. This chain's CDR3 is CASSQEDRPGGGYTF. The CDR3 DNA reads as TGTGCCAGCAGCCAAGAGGACAGGCCCGGCGGTGGCTACACCTTC.